One sample yielded the 3 T cell receptor beta chains listed below, sequenced in a study of T cell changes during pregnancy in multiple sclerosis. Produced via immunoSEQ multiplex PCR; TCRdb's table is partial and in-frame only. The sample shows 100,000 to 150,000 clones, about 93% of them seen only once. The specimen comprised peripheral blood, sampled before pregnancy. The source is a female donor with multiple sclerosis, enrolled in a pregnancy study.

The chain links TRBV7-9 to TRBJ2-1; 8 bases agree with TRBD1. Trimming took 5 bases from V and 5 from J; bases not matched to a gene: 14. Germline values: CDR1 SEHNR, CDR2 FQNEAQ (reference sequence). There are 17 residues in the CDR3. In DNA form, the CDR3 reads TGTGCCAGCAGCAGCTCGTTACAGGGGGACACACACAATGAGCAGTTCTTC. This translates into CASSSSLQGDTHNEQFF.

The gene calls are TRBV19 and TRBJ1-3, with D possibly matching TRBD1 (5 bases). The germline gives CDR1 LNHDA, CDR2 SQIVND (reference sequence). The ends were cut back, 4 bases at V and 4 bases at J, with 11 bases in the middle. The CDR3 has 14 residues. In nucleotides, the CDR3 is TGTGCCAGTAGTACGACAGTCACGGGAAACACCATATATTTT. It is translated as CASSTTVTGNTIYF.

V and J are TRBV9 and TRBJ2-1, with TRBD1 identical over 7 bases. This CDR3 has 15 amino acids. CDR1 is SGDLS, CDR2 YYNGEE, per germline. J lost 1 base, V lost 3 bases, and 4 bases had no gene match. CDR3 nucleotides: TGTGCCAGCAGCGGACCGGGACAGTCCTACAATGAGCAGTTCTTC. Translation gives CASSGPGQSYNEQFF. The variable domain in full, with the rest retrieved from reference TRBV9 and TRBJ2-1, is DSGVTQTPKHLITATGQRVTLRCSPRSGDLSVYWYQQSLDQGLQFLIQYYNGEERAKGNILERFSAQQFPDLHSELNLSSLELGDSALYFCASSGPGQSYNEQFFGPGTRLTVL.